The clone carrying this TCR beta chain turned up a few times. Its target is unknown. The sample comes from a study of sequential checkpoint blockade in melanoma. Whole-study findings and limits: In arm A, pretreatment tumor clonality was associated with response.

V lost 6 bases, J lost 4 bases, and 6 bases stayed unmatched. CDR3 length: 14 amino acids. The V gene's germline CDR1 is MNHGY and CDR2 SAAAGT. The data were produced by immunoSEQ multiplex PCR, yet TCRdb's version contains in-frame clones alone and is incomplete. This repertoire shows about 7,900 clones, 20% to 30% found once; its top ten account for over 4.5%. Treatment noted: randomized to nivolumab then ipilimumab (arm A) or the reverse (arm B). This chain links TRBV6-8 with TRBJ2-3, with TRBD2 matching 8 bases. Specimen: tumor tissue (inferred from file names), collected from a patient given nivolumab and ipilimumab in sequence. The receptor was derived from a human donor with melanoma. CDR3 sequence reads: CASSLQTSADTQYF. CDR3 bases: TGTGCCAGCAGCCTCCAGACTAGCGCAGATACGCAGTATTTT.